The 16 T cell receptor beta chains in this list originate from one sample, sequenced in a study of PD-1 blockade in classical Hodgkin lymphoma. Sequencing used immunoSEQ multiplex PCR; TCRdb keeps in-frame clones, though not all of them. The top ten clones hold about 9.8% of a sample with roughly 70,000 clones, over 55% of them seen once. Each patient experienced a relapse that followed autologous stem cell transplantation, and brentuximab vedotin exposure varied. This sample comprised peripheral blood mononuclear cells (PBMCs), obtained before the second cycle of nivolumab. The receptors derive from a human donor with classical Hodgkin lymphoma.

CDR3 DNA: TGCAGCGTCGGTGGACTATCCACAGATACGCAGTATTTT. It translates to CSVGGLSTDTQYF. This chain links TRBV29-1 with TRBJ2-3; D is perhaps TRBD2 (6 bases). V lost 6 bases, J lost 2 bases, and 12 bases lay in between. CDR1 is SQVTM and CDR2 is ANQGSEA in the germline V gene. This CDR3 has 13 amino acids.

V usage is TRBV18 and J usage is TRBJ2-2; either TRBD1 or TRBD2 may fit D (5 bases each). The CDR3 sequence is 14 residues long. Trimming pared 4 bases from V and 4 bases from J, leaving 10 bases between. CDR1 and CDR2 from the germline V gene are KGHSH and LQKENI. The CDR3 DNA follows: TGTGCCAGCTCACTTACGGGGCCCACCGGGGAGCTGTTTTTT. This gives the protein CASSLTGPTGELFF.

The V and J genes are TRBV5-5 and TRBJ1-4; D remains unclear. Between the trimmed V and J ends, which lost 2 bases and 4 bases, there was a span of 9 bases. The length of the CDR3 is 14 residues. Germline V CDR1 and CDR2: SGHKS, YYEKEE (reference sequence). This CDR3 is CASSFESLNEKLFF. The CDR3 DNA reads TGTGCCAGCAGCTTTGAAAGTCTTAATGAAAAACTGTTTTTT.

This clone has just a few counts. This sequence joins TRBV4-2 and TRBJ1-5; TRBD1 is a possible D gene (5 bases). This CDR3 is 13 amino acids long. Per the germline V gene, CDR1 is LGHNA and CDR2 is YNFKEQ. Trimming removed 4 bases at V and 6 bases at J, with 10 bases between. The CDR3 spells CASSRQYGQPQHF. CDR3 sequence (DNA): TGTGCCAGCAGCCGACAGTACGGTCAGCCCCAGCATTTT.

DNA for the CDR3: TGTGCCAGCAGCTTACAGGGCAATCAGCCCCAGCATTTT. Amino acids: CASSLQGNQPQHF. The V and J genes are TRBV5-4 and TRBJ1-5; D possibly corresponds to TRBD1 (5 bases). The CDR3 spans 13 residues. Trimming shortened V by 2 bases and J by 2 bases, and 5 bases separated the two germline ends. Germline V gives CDR1 SGHNT, CDR2 YYREEE (reference sequence).

This clone was counted a few times. This sequence joins TRBV5-5 and TRBJ2-1, with a possible D match to TRBD2 (6 bases). With 4 bases removed from V and 0 bases from J, the gap between germline ends came to 14 bases. CDR1 and CDR2 (germline): SGHKS, YYEKEE (reference sequence). This CDR3 is built from 16 residues. This chain's CDR3 is CASSDLAVSSYNEQFF. As DNA, the CDR3 is TGTGCCAGCAGCGACTTAGCGGTAAGCTCCTACAATGAGCAGTTCTTC.

Here the CDR3 reads CASSPGLARRGEQFF. The CDR3 coding sequence is TGCGCCAGCAGCCCCGGACTAGCCAGGAGGGGTGAGCAGTTCTTC. V usage is TRBV4-1 and J usage is TRBJ2-1, with 8 nucleotides matching TRBD2. J gave up 9 bases and V 4 bases, and 11 bases lay outside the gene matches. Germline assignment: CDR1 MGHRA and CDR2 YSYEKL. This CDR3 has 15 residues.

This chain connects TRBV6-1 to TRBJ1-3; no clear D gene. The CDR3 runs to 13 residues. Per germline, CDR1 MNHNS and CDR2 SASEGT. V lost 2 bases and J 4 bases, leaving 6 bases between the germline ends. CDR3 DNA: TGTGCCAGCAGTGAAAACGAGGGAAACACCATATATTTT. It codes for CASSENEGNTIYF.

The chain employs TRBV15 and TRBJ2-1; possible D gene TRBD2, 5 bases. Trimming cost V 5 bases and J 5 bases, with 13 bases left between them. Germline assignment: CDR1 LNHNV and CDR2 YYDKDF (reference sequence). This CDR3 comprises 14 residues. The CDR3 spells CATSVTRTDNEQFF. In DNA, the CDR3 is TGTGCCACCAGCGTTACCCGGACTGACAATGAGCAGTTCTTC.

The chain is built from TRBV2 and TRBJ1-1; TRBD1 aligns across 7 bases. The CDR3 extends over 14 amino acids. Germline V gene sequence: CDR1 SNHLY, CDR2 FYNNEI. Trimming at V came to 5 bases and at J to 1 base, leaving 4 bases not matched to a gene. This CDR3 reads CASSFQGGNTEAFF. The CDR3 region has the DNA TGTGCCAGCAGTTTCCAGGGGGGGAACACTGAAGCTTTCTTT.

This clone has only a few counts. The chain recombines TRBV9 with TRBJ2-3; 9 nucleotides match TRBD2. Germline V gene sequence: CDR1 SGDLS, CDR2 YYNGEE. The length of the CDR3 is 16 residues. Germline trimming cut 0 bases from V and 6 bases from J; bases unmatched to any gene: 8. The CDR3 DNA follows: TGTGCCAGCAGCGTAGGGGTGGCGGGGGGGCAGGATACGCAGTATTTT. This sequence encodes CASSVGVAGGQDTQYF. The full variable domain, rest sourced from reference TRBV9 and TRBJ2-3, is DSGVTQTPKHLITATGQRVTLRCSPRSGDLSVYWYQQSLDQGLQFLIQYYNGEERAKGNILERFSAQQFPDLHSELNLSSLELGDSALYFCASSVGVAGGQDTQYFGPGTRLTVL.

V and J are TRBV28 and TRBJ1-1; D not resolved. V lost 1 base and J lost 1, with 4 bases in between. Germline V lookup: CDR1 MDHEN, CDR2 SYDVKM. The length of the CDR3 is 13 residues. The CDR3 protein is CASSLLSNTEAFF. CDR3 sequence (DNA): TGTGCCAGCAGTTTATTGTCGAACACTGAAGCTTTCTTT. Combining the CDR3 with reference TRBV28 and TRBJ1-1 gives the whole variable domain DVKVTQSSRYLVKRTGEKVFLECVQDMDHENMFWYRQDPGLGLRLIYFSYDVKMKEKGDIPEGYSVSREKKERFSLILESASTNQTSMYLCASSLLSNTEAFFGQGTRLTVV.

The chain is built from TRBV29-1 and TRBJ2-2; D possibly corresponds to TRBD1 (6 bases). The V gene's germline CDR1 is SQVTM and CDR2 ANQGSEA. The ends were cut back, 7 bases at V and 6 bases at J, with 12 bases in the middle. CDR3 size: 12 residues. This chain's CDR3 is CSAIGTPGELFF. CDR3 DNA: TGCAGCGCTATAGGGACACCCGGGGAGCTGTTTTTT.

This clone was picked up a small number of times. This same CDR3 is encoded by further DNA sequences in the sample. This chain connects TRBV5-1 to TRBJ2-7; TRBD1 might be the D (6 bases). There are 14 residues in the CDR3. Trimming took off 0 bases at V and 1 base at J, with 8 bases between the two ends. The germline V gene encodes CDR1 SGHRS and CDR2 YFSETQ. The DNA for the CDR3 is TGCGCCAGCAGCTTGGAGGGACATTCCTACGAGCAGTACTTC. This encodes CASSLEGHSYEQYF.

The V gene is TRBV5-1, the J gene TRBJ1-3, with 7 nucleotides matching TRBD1. Per the germline V gene, CDR1 is SGHRS and CDR2 is YFSETQ. V lost 0 bases to trimming and J lost 0 bases; unmatched junction nucleotides: 3. The CDR3 extends over 16 amino acids. DNA of the CDR3: TGCGCCAGCAGCTTGGCCGGGACAGTCTCTGGAAACACCATATATTTT. This encodes CASSLAGTVSGNTIYF.

The V call is TRBV6-1, the J call TRBJ2-5, with TRBD2 identical over 8 bases. V dropped 6 bases and J dropped 5; count of bases not matched to a gene: 5. The CDR3 runs to 13 residues. CDR1 and CDR2 (germline): MNHNS, SASEGT. The CDR3 sequence: CASSRTSSETQYF. For the CDR3, the DNA is TGTGCCAGCAGCCGGACTAGCAGTGAGACCCAGTACTTC.